The source of this T cell receptor (beta chain) is a study of cytomegalovirus exposure and HLA in healthy donors. With 60 Vbeta and 13 Jbeta primers, the PCR was carried out. TCRdb keeps only in-frame clones here, not all; method: immunoSEQ multiplex PCR. The table counts around 110,000 clones; 6.8% lies in the top ten. Unmatched junction bases numbered 5, after V lost 2 bases and J lost 6 bases. This CDR3 has 13 amino acids. Germline V gene sequence: CDR1 SGDLS, CDR2 YYNGEE. The chain recombines TRBV9 with TRBJ2-7; 7 nucleotides match TRBD1. The sequenced sample consisted of PBMCs. The receptor was derived from a man between 40 and 49 years old in good health and CMV-seropositive. CDR3 coding DNA: TGTGCCAGCAGCGTGAGCACAGGGGCCGAGCAGTACTTC. Translating gives CASSVSTGAEQYF.